The rows below give T cell receptor beta chains drawn from one sample of a study of regulatory T cells in long-lasting Graves disease. TCRdb re-analysed the multiplex PCR reads in MiXCR, keeping a single row per CDR3 protein. The sample contains 550,000 to 700,000 distinct CDR3 sequences, roughly a sixth of which appear only once. These same data were also listed under a study on T cells in Graves' hyperthyroidism and ophthalmopathy.

This material consisted of peripheral blood mononuclear cells (PBMCs), taken at new diagnosis, from a patient treated with antithyroid drugs. The receptors come from a young man with Graves disease. Each CDR3 is given with its conserved first and last residue. D genes are given only for firm matches. Not all rows give a size; the values are once, few, many and, for expanded clones, a class.

TRBD2,TRBV6-1,few,TRBJ2-3,TGTGCCAGCAGTGACGGGACTAGCGGCCGCACAGATACGCAGTATTTT,CASSDGTSGRTDTQYF
NA,TRBV11-2,many,TRBJ2-2,TGTGCCAGCAGCTTAAATTTGGAGCCCGGGGAGCTGTTTTTT,CASSLNLEPGELFF
NA,TRBV10-2,few,TRBJ1-3,TGCGCCACCTCCGGGCAGCCCGGCTCTGGAAACACCATATATTTT,CATSGQPGSGNTIYF
NA,TRBV3-1,NA,TRBJ1-4,TGTGCCAGCAGCCTTCAGGGACATTTAGTCGTTGAAAAACTGTTTTTT,CASSLQGHLVVEKLFF
TRBD1,TRBV5-1,few,TRBJ2-6,TGCGCCAGCACCAGGACAGGGGGAAACTCTGGGGCCAGCGTCCTGACTTTC,CASTRTGGNSGASVLTF
NA,TRBV25-1,few,TRBJ2-1,TGTGCCAGCAGTGAATTCGGTCAGACCGGCGATGAGCAGTTCTTC,CASSEFGQTGDEQFF
TRBD2,TRBV3-1,many,TRBJ2-7,TGTGCCAGCAGTCCGACTAGCGGGAACTCCTACGAGCAGTACTTC,CASSPTSGNSYEQYF
NA,TRBV7-9,many,TRBJ2-3,TGTGCCAGCAGCATGGCCACCACAGATACGCAGTATTTT,CASSMATTDTQYF
NA,TRBV7-9,NA,TRBJ1-1,TGTGCCAGCAGCCTGGGGGGGCGCCGATTCGGCACTGAAGCTTTCTTT,CASSLGGRRFGTEAFF
NA,TRBV18,NA,TRBJ1-1,TGTGCCAGCTCACCACGACAGTTAGGAGACACTGAAGCTTTCTTT,CASSPRQLGDTEAFF
NA,TRBV10-3,NA,TRBJ1-2,TGTGCCATCAGTGTTATAGACAATAACTATGGCTACACCTTC,CAISVIDNNYGYTF
NA,TRBV5-5,NA,TRBJ2-3,TGTGCCAGCAGCTTGGAAAGAGTCGGGGATACGCAGTATTTT,CASSLERVGDTQYF
TRBD1,TRBV7-9,few,TRBJ2-7,TGTGCCAGCAGCTTAGGGGACAGGGGCTACTACGAGCAGTACTTC,CASSLGDRGYYEQYF
NA,TRBV18,many,TRBJ2-5,TGTGCCAGCTCACCACAGCGTGCGGAGACCCAGTACTTC,CASSPQRAETQYF
TRBD2,TRBV4-1,few,TRBJ2-7,TGCGCCAGCAGCCAAGCCAGGACTAGCGGGATCTACGAGCAGTACTTC,CASSQARTSGIYEQYF
NA,TRBV6-4,many,TRBJ1-2,TGTGCCAGCAGCTCCGGGCGGGATGGCTACACCTTC,CASSSGRDGYTF
TRBD2,TRBV3-1,many,TRBJ2-1,TGTGCCAGCAGTCGGGGGGACGGTTACAATGAGCAGTTCTTC,CASSRGDGYNEQFF
TRBD1,TRBV27,NA,TRBJ2-7,TGTGCCAGCAGGAGACAGGGGACAGAACCAATCGACGAGCAGTACTTC,CASRRQGTEPIDEQYF
NA,TRBV12-3/TRBV12-4,many,TRBJ2-1,TGTGCCAGCAGTCCCCTTAATCGTGAGCCGTTCTTC,CASSPLNREPFF
NA,TRBV5-8,NA,TRBJ2-1,TGTGCCAGCACCACTAGAGATTTCTCCTACAATGAGCAGTTCTTC,CASTTRDFSYNEQFF
TRBD1,TRBV7-3,many,TRBJ2-7,TGTGCCAGCAGCTTAGGGACAGGGGGTTCCGAGCAGTACTTC,CASSLGTGGSEQYF
TRBD1,TRBV2,NA,TRBJ2-7,TGTGCCAGCTCCAACAACCCCGGGACAGGGGGCGAGCAGTACTTC,CASSNNPGTGGEQYF
NA,TRBV5-1,few,TRBJ2-2,TGCGCCAGCAGCGGAAGCGCGTCTAACACCGGGGAGCTGTTTTTT,CASSGSASNTGELFF
TRBD2,TRBV11-2,few,TRBJ2-1,TGTGCCAGCAGCTCAGCTCGGGGACTACCCTACAATGAGCAGTTCTTC,CASSSARGLPYNEQFF
TRBD1,TRBV18,many,TRBJ1-1,TGTGCCAGCTTGGGACAGCTGAACACTGAAGCTTTCTTT,CASLGQLNTEAFF
NA,TRBV6-1,few,TRBJ2-7,TGTGCCAGCACTGACAGTTACTACGAGCAGTACTTC,CASTDSYYEQYF
TRBD1,TRBV4-1,many,TRBJ2-7,TGCGCCAGCAGCCAGTACACCCTTCCGGGACAGGGGGCCAACGAGCAGTACTTC,CASSQYTLPGQGANEQYF
NA,TRBV7-8,few,TRBJ1-1,TGTGCCAGCAGCTTCTCCTTCGACAGGAACACTGAAGCTTTCTTT,CASSFSFDRNTEAFF
TRBD2,TRBV5-1,many,TRBJ2-7,TGCGCCAGCAGCTTAGAGGCGGGAGGTCTGGCCGAGCAGTACTTC,CASSLEAGGLAEQYF
NA,TRBV11-2,NA,TRBJ2-6,TGTGCCAGCAGGACTCTCCAGGGTTCCGGGGCCAACGTCCTGACTTTC,CASRTLQGSGANVLTF
NA,TRBV28,many,TRBJ2-4,TGTGCCAGCAGTCCCGGTCAGGGAATAGACCGGTACTTC,CASSPGQGIDRYF
TRBD1,TRBV5-1,NA,TRBJ2-7,TGCGCCAGCAGCTTGGAAGGGACAGCCTACGAGCAGTACTTC,CASSLEGTAYEQYF
NA,TRBV30,many,TRBJ1-2,TGTGCCTGGAGACCGCCGGGGGTGAATGGCTACACCTTC,CAWRPPGVNGYTF
TRBD1,TRBV28,few,TRBJ1-5,TGTGCCAGCAACAAAGGGACAGGGCGTAATCAGCCCCAGCATTTT,CASNKGTGRNQPQHF
TRBD2,TRBV18,NA,TRBJ2-1,TGTGCCAGCTCACCTCTAGCGGGAGGGCCCGTCGACTTTAATGAGCAGTTCTTC,CASSPLAGGPVDFNEQFF
TRBD2,TRBV15,NA,TRBJ2-7,TGTGCCACCAGCAGTACGAGCGGGAGCTCCTACGAGCAGTACTTC,CATSSTSGSSYEQYF
TRBD2,TRBV11-2,many,TRBJ2-3,TGTGCCAGCAGCCACATAGCGGGCCGCACAGATACGCAGTATTTT,CASSHIAGRTDTQYF
NA,TRBV6-5,many,TRBJ1-1,TGTGCCAGCAGTTATCAGGGTACAAACAATGAAGCTTTCTTT,CASSYQGTNNEAFF
TRBD1,TRBV30,many,TRBJ2-7,TGTGCCTGGAGTGTAAAGCAGGGGGCTGAAGAGCAGTACTTC,CAWSVKQGAEEQYF
NA,TRBV29-1,few,TRBJ2-6,TGCAGCGTTGAGTACGAACAGTCCCTTTCTGGGGCCAACGTCCTGACTTTC,CSVEYEQSLSGANVLTF
TRBD1,TRBV4-1,NA,TRBJ2-7,TGCGCCAGCAGCCCCGGGACAGGGTACCACGAGCAGTACTTC,CASSPGTGYHEQYF
NA,TRBV29-1,NA,TRBJ1-2,TGCAGCGTACTTCGACAGAGAGAGGGCTACACCTTC,CSVLRQREGYTF
NA,TRBV12-3/TRBV12-4,many,TRBJ2-1,TGTGCCAGCAGGACAGGTGGGGGACACAATGAGCAGTTCTTC,CASRTGGGHNEQFF
TRBD2,TRBV7-2,many,TRBJ2-7,TGTGCCAGCAGCTTAGTAGCGGGAGGAGGGCACGAGCAGTACTTC,CASSLVAGGGHEQYF
NA,TRBV3-1,few,TRBJ2-3,TGTGCCAGCAGCCAAGATGAAGGCGGGGCCACAGATACGCAGTATTTT,CASSQDEGGATDTQYF
NA,TRBV20-1,few,TRBJ1-2,TGCAGTGCTAGAGGAACCGCGGCAGGAAACTATGGCTACACCTTC,CSARGTAAGNYGYTF
TRBD1,TRBV3-1,many,TRBJ1-6,TGTGCCAGCAGCCACCAGGGACAGGAAAATTCACCCCTCCACTTT,CASSHQGQENSPLHF
NA,TRBV15,once,TRBJ1-4,TGTGCCACCAGCAGAGATGAAGAGGGGCTTATTAATGAAAAACTGTTTTTT,CATSRDEEGLINEKLFF
NA,TRBV5-1,NA,TRBJ2-7,TGCGCCAGCAGCTTGGGGATGGGACGCTCGACTTATAATGGAGTCGAGCAGTACTTC,CASSLGMGRSTYNGVEQYF
TRBD2,TRBV27,few,TRBJ2-1,TGTGCCAGCAGTTTATTGGGTGGCCTAGCGGGAGGGCTAAGCCAGTTCTTC,CASSLLGGLAGGLSQFF
TRBD1,TRBV29-1,NA,TRBJ2-5,TGCAGCGTACCCCGGGACAGGATACAGACCCAGTACTTC,CSVPRDRIQTQYF
TRBD1,TRBV5-1,many,TRBJ2-1,TGCGCCAGCAGCTGGAGGACAGGGCGTAGGAATGAGCAGTTCTTC,CASSWRTGRRNEQFF
TRBD2,TRBV12-3/TRBV12-4,NA,TRBJ2-1,TGTGCCAGCAGTTTAAGAGGGCTAGCGGGAGCCAATGAGCAGTTCTTC,CASSLRGLAGANEQFF
TRBD2,TRBV12-3/TRBV12-4,many,TRBJ2-3,TGTGCCAGCAGTCTACGACTAGCGCCCAAGAAAGGGAATACGCAGTATTTT,CASSLRLAPKKGNTQYF